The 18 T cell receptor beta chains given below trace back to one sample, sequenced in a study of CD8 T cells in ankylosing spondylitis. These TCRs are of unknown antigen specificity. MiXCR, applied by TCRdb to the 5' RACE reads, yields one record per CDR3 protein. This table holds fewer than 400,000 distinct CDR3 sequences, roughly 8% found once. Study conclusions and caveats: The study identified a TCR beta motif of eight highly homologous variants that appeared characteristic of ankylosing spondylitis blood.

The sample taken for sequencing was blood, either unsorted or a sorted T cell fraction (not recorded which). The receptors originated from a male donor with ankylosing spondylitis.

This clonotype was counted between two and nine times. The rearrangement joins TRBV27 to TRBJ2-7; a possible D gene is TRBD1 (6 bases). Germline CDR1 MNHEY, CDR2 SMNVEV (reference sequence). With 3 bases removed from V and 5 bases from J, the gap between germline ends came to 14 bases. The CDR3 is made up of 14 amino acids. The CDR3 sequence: CASSFGTSPNEQYF. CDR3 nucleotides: TGTGCCAGCAGTTTCGGGACATCCCCTAACGAGCAGTACTTC.

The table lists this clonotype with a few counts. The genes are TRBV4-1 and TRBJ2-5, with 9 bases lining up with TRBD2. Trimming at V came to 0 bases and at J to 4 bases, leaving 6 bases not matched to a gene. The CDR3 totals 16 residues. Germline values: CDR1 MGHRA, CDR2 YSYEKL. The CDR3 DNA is TGCGCCAGCAGCCAAGATACCGGGACTAGCCGAGAGACCCAGTACTTC. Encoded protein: CASSQDTGTSRETQYF.

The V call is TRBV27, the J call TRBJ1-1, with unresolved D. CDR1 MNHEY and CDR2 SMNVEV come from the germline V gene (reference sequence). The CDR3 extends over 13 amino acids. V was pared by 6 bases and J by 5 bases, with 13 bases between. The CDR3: CASSSWKETEAFF. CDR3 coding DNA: TGTGCCAGCAGCTCCTGGAAGGAGACTGAAGCTTTCTTT.

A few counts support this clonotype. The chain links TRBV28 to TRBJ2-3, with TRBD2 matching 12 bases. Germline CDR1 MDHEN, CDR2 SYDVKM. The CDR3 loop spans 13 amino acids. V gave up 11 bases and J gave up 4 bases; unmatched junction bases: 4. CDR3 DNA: TGTGCCGAGTGGACTAGCGGGGCAGATACGCAGTATTTT. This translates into CAEWTSGADTQYF.

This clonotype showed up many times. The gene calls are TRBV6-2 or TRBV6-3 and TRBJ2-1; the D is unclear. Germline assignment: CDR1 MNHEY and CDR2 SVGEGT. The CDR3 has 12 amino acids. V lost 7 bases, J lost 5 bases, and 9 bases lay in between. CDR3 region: CASKDGNNEQFF. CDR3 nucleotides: TGTGCCAGCAAGGACGGAAACAATGAGCAGTTCTTC.

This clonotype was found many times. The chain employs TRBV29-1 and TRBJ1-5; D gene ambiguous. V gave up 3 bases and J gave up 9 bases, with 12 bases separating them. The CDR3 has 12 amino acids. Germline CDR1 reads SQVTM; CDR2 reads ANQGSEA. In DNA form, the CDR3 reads TGCAGCGTTGAGGTCAGCGAAGGGCCCCAGCATTTT. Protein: CSVEVSEGPQHF.

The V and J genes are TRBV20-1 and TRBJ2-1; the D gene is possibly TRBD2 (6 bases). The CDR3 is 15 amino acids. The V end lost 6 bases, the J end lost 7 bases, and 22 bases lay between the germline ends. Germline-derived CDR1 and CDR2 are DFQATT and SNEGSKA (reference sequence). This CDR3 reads CSAQSGLARVNEQFF. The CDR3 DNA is TGCAGTGCCCAAAGCGGGCTAGCTAGGGTAAATGAGCAGTTCTTC.

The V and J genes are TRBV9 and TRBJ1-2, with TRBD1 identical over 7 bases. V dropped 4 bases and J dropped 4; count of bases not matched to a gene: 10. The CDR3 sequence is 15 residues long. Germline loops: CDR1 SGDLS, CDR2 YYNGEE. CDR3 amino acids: CASSTRQGAGYGYTF. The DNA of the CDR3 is TGTGCCAGCAGCACCCGACAGGGAGCTGGCTATGGCTACACCTTC.

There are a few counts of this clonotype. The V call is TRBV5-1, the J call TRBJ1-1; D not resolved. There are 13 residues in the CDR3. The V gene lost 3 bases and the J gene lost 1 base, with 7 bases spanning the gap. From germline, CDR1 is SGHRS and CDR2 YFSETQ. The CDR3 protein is CASSSAGNTEAFF. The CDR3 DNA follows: TGCGCCAGCAGCTCGGCAGGGAACACTGAAGCTTTCTTT.

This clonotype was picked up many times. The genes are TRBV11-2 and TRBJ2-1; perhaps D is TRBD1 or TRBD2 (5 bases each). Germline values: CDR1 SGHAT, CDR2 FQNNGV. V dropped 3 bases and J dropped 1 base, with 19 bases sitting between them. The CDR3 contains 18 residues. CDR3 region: CASSLSGTALGSYNEQFF. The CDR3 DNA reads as TGTGCCAGCAGCTTGTCTGGGACCGCCTTAGGGTCCTACAATGAGCAGTTCTTC.

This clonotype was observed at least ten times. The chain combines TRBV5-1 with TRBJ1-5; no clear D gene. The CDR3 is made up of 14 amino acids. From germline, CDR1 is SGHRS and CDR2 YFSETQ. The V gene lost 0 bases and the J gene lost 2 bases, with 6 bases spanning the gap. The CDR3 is CASSLESGNQPQHF. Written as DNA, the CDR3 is TGCGCCAGCAGCTTGGAGTCAGGCAATCAGCCCCAGCATTTT.

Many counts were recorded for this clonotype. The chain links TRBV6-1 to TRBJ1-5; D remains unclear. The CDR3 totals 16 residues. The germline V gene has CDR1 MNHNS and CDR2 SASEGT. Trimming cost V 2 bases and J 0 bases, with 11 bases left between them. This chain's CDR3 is CASSERADYSNQPQHF. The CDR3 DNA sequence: TGTGCCAGCAGTGAAAGGGCAGACTATAGCAATCAGCCCCAGCATTTT.

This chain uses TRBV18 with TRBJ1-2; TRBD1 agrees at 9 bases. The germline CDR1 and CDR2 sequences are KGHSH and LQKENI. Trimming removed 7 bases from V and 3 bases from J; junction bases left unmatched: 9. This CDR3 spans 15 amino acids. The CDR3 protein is CASCRTGVEDYGYTF. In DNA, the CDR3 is TGTGCCAGCTGCCGGACAGGGGTTGAAGACTATGGCTACACCTTC.

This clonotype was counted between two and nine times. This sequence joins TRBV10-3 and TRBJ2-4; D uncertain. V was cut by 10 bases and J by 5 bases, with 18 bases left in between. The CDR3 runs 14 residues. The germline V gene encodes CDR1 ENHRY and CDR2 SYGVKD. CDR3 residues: CATADGSTQNIQYF. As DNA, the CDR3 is TGTGCCACCGCGGACGGCTCGACCCAAAACATTCAGTACTTC.

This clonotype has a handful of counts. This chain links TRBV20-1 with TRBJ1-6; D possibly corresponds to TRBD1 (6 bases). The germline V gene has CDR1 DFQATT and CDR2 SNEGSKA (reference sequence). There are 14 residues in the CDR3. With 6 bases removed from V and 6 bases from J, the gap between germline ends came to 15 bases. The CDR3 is CSAPRRGSNSPLHF. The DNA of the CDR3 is TGCAGTGCCCCGCGTAGGGGGAGTAATTCACCCCTCCACTTT.

This CDR3 is CASSSRRGEETQYF. The CDR3 DNA reads TGTGCCAGCAGCTCCCGCCGGGGGGAAGAGACCCAGTACTTC. V and J are TRBV11-1 and TRBJ2-5, with 7 bases fitting TRBD2. The germline gives CDR1 SGHAT, CDR2 FQDESV (reference sequence). Trimming at V came to 4 bases and at J to 3 bases, leaving 5 bases not matched to a gene. The CDR3 is 14 amino acids.

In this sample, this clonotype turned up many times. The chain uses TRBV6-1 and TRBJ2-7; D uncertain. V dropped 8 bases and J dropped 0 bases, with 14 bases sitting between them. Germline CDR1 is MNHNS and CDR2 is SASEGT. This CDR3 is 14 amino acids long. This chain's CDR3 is CASFAVADSYEQYF. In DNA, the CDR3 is TGTGCCAGCTTTGCGGTGGCGGACTCCTACGAGCAGTACTTC.

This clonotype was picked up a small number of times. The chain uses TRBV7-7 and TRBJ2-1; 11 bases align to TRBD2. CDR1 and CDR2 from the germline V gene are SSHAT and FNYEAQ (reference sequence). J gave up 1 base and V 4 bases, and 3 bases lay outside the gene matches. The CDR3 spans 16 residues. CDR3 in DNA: TGTGCCAGCAGCTCAACTAGCGGGAGTTCCTACAATGAGCAGTTCTTC. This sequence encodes CASSSTSGSSYNEQFF. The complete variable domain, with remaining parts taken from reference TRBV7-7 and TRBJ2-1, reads GAGVSQSPRYKVTKRGQDVTLRCDPISSHATLYWYQQALGQGPEFLTYFNYEAQPDKSGLPSDRFSAERPEGSISTLTIQRTEQRDSAMYRCASSSTSGSSYNEQFFGPGTRLTVL.